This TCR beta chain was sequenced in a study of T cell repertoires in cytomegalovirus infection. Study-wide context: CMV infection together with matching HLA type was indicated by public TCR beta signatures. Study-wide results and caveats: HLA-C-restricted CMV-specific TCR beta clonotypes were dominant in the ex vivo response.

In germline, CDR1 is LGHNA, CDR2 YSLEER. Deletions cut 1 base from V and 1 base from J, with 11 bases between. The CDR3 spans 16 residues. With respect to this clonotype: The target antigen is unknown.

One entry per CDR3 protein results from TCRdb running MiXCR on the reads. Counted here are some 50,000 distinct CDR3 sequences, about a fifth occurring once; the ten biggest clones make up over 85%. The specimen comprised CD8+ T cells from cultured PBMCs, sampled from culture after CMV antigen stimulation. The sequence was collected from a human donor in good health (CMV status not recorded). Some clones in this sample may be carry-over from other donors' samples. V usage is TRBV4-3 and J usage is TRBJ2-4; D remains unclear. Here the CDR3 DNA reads TGCGCCAGCAGCCAAGGGGTACAGAGGGCCAAAAACATTCAGTACTTC. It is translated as CASSQGVQRAKNIQYF.